These T cell receptor beta chains were read from a single sample in a study of beta chain features in type 1 diabetes. Libraries were prepared by immunoSEQ multiplex PCR; TCRdb keeps only in-frame clonotypes and omits some of them. Found here are a few hundred thousand clones, 9.5% to 13% of them singletons; the top ten hold 1% to 1.5%. Sequencing input: central memory CD4+ T cells from blood. The receptors derive from a man between 18 and 35 years old in good health. Both conserved end residues are part of each CDR3. A D gene is named only where the DNA matches it firmly. Clone size appears in some rows only: once, few, many, or a class for an expanded clone.

many	TRBV18	TRBJ1-4	NA	TGTGCCAGCTCACCATTTGGGGAGGATGAAAAACTGTTTTTT	CASSPFGEDEKLFF
NA	TRBV19	TRBJ1-1	NA	TGTGCCAGTACCCCTTGGGATGCCATGATCACTGAAGCTTTCTTT	CASTPWDAMITEAFF
many	TRBV7-2	TRBJ2-1	NA	TGTGCCAGCAGCTTAGCGGCTTGGCGGAATTACAATGAGCAGTTCTTC	CASSLAAWRNYNEQFF
many	TRBV7-3	TRBJ2-2	TRBD2	TGTGCCAGCAGCGGATCTAGCGGGATCGGGGAGCTGTTTTTT	CASSGSSGIGELFF
NA	TRBV18	TRBJ2-7	NA	TGTGCCAGCTCACCAGGGACCCACTACGAGCAGTACTTC	CASSPGTHYEQYF
few	TRBV5-6	TRBJ1-5	NA	TGTGCCAGCAGCTTGCGGGGGATCGTCGGTCAGCCCCAGCATTTT	CASSLRGIVGQPQHF
NA	TRBV29-1	TRBJ2-5	NA	TGCAGCGTTGGATCCGGGACTGAAGAGACCCAGTACTTC	CSVGSGTEETQYF
few	TRBV4-1	TRBJ2-7	NA	TGCGCCAGCAGCCCGTTCACTAGGGGCTACGAGCAGTACTTC	CASSPFTRGYEQYF
few	TRBV28	TRBJ2-7	NA	TGTGCCAGCAGTTTCCCTACCTCCTACGAGCAGTACTTC	CASSFPTSYEQYF
few	TRBV5-4	TRBJ2-7	NA	TGTGCCAGCACCCCTGGTAGCGCGGGCTACGAGCAGTACTTC	CASTPGSAGYEQYF
NA	TRBV6-5	TRBJ2-3	NA	TGTGCCAGCAGCTGGGCGGATACGCAGTATTTT	CASSWADTQYF
many	TRBV29-1	TRBJ1-4	NA	TGCAGCGTTGGACGGCCAGAAAAACTGTTTTTT	CSVGRPEKLFF
few	TRBV7-2	TRBJ1-1	TRBD1	TGTGCCAGCAGCTTAGTCGGGACAGGGGGCCTGGAAGCTTTCTTT	CASSLVGTGGLEAFF
few	TRBV2	TRBJ2-7	TRBD2	TGTGCCAGCAGGAAACTAGCGGGTAGCTCCTACGAGCAGTACTTC	CASRKLAGSSYEQYF
NA	TRBV18	TRBJ1-2	TRBD1	TGTGCCAGCTTCGCCGGGACAGGGGTCTATGGCTACACCTTC	CASFAGTGVYGYTF
few	TRBV9	TRBJ1-3	NA	TGTGCCAGCAGGACAGGTCCGACTGGAAACACCATATATTTT	CASRTGPTGNTIYF
many	TRBV5-1	TRBJ2-1	NA	TGCGCCAGCAGCTTGGATGGCGGCAGGGCCTACAATGAGCAGTTCTTC	CASSLDGGRAYNEQFF
few	TRBV7-2	TRBJ2-7	TRBD2	TGTGCCAGCAGCCCACAGGGCGGGAGGTCCTCCTACGAGCAGTACTTC	CASSPQGGRSSYEQYF
NA	TRBV7-7	TRBJ2-2	NA	TGTGCCAGCAGCCCTCAGAACACCGGGGAGCTGTTTTTT	CASSPQNTGELFF
NA	TRBV6-6	TRBJ1-5	NA	TGTGCCAGCAGTACTCAATACAGGGCACAGCCCCAGCATTTT	CASSTQYRAQPQHF
NA	TRBV7-3	TRBJ2-5	NA	TGTGCCAGCAGCTTAACCGGGTTGGAGACCCAGTACTTC	CASSLTGLETQYF
few	TRBV21-1	TRBJ2-2	NA	TGTGCCAGCAGCAAAGGTTTAATCAAGAACACCGGGGAGCTGTTTTTT	CASSKGLIKNTGELFF
many	TRBV7-2	TRBJ2-1	NA	TGTGCCAGCAGCCTCGTCCAGACTAGCTACAATGAGCAGTTCTTC	CASSLVQTSYNEQFF
many	TRBV9	TRBJ2-1	TRBD2	TGTGCCAGCAGCGTAGGTAGTAGCGGGAGGGCTGACCAGTTCTTC	CASSVGSSGRADQFF
few	TRBV7-2	TRBJ1-1	NA	TGTGCCAGCAGCACCAGAGTGGGGGGAATTGAAGCTTTCTTT	CASSTRVGGIEAFF
NA	TRBV7-9	TRBJ2-7	TRBD2	TGTGCCAGCAGCTCTTCTAGCGGGAGGAGGGCGCAGCAGTACTTC	CASSSSSGRRAQQYF
many	TRBV2	TRBJ2-2	NA	TGTGCCAGCATGCCAGGGCTAACCGGGGAGCTGTTTTTT	CASMPGLTGELFF
NA	TRBV4-2	TRBJ2-3	NA	TGTGCCAGCAGCCAAGTCATTGCAGGGCAGGCAGATACGCAGTATTTT	CASSQVIAGQADTQYF
few	TRBV7-9	TRBJ2-1	TRBD2	TGTGCCAGCAGCACCACCGGGACTAGCGGCTACAATGAGCAGTTCTTC	CASSTTGTSGYNEQFF
NA	TRBV18	TRBJ2-7	NA	TGTGCCAGCTCCCCGTCTATGGGCTCCCTCTACGAGCAGTACTTC	CASSPSMGSLYEQYF
few	TRBV30	TRBJ2-6	NA	TGTGCCTGGAGTGTACGGATCGGCAGGAGAAGCTCTGGGGCCAACGTCCTGACTTTC	CAWSVRIGRRSSGANVLTF
few	TRBV5-6	TRBJ2-4	NA	TGTGCCAGCAGCTCGACGCGGTTAGCCAAAAACATTCAGTACTTC	CASSSTRLAKNIQYF
NA	TRBV28	TRBJ2-3	NA	TGTGCCAGCAGTCCCCCCAGAGATACGCAGTATTTT	CASSPPRDTQYF
many	TRBV6-6	TRBJ2-1	NA	TGTGCCAGCAGTTACAGTACGGGCAGCTCCTACAATGAGCAGTTCTTC	CASSYSTGSSYNEQFF
many	TRBV5-4	TRBJ2-5	TRBD1	TGTGCCAGCAGCTTGATTGGTGAGGGGGCGTCGAAGACCCAGTACTTC	CASSLIGEGASKTQYF
few	TRBV29-1	TRBJ2-2	TRBD2	TGCAGCGCCGGGACTAGCGGTAACACCGGGGAGCTGTTTTTT	CSAGTSGNTGELFF
many	TRBV5-8	TRBJ1-1	TRBD1	TGTGCCAGCAGCTTGCGACAGGGACTGAACACTGAAGCTTTCTTT	CASSLRQGLNTEAFF
NA	TRBV4-1	TRBJ2-3	TRBD1	TGCGCCAGCAGCCAGGGACAGGGGACAACAGATACGCAGTATTTT	CASSQGQGTTDTQYF
NA	TRBV2	TRBJ1-2	NA	TGTGCCAGCAGTGCATCGGTACAGGGCTATGGCTACACCTTC	CASSASVQGYGYTF
few	TRBV30	TRBJ2-6	NA	TGTGCCTGGGCCCCAGGTCGGTCTGGGGCCAACGTCCTGACTTTC	CAWAPGRSGANVLTF
few	TRBV7-8	TRBJ2-3	NA	TGTGCCAGCTCGGGGTTTCGCACAGATACGCAGTATTTT	CASSGFRTDTQYF
few	TRBV18	TRBJ2-6	TRBD2	TGTGCCAGCTCACCATACGGGACTAGCGGTTACTCTGGGGCCAACGTCCTGACTTTC	CASSPYGTSGYSGANVLTF
few	TRBV11-2	TRBJ2-3	TRBD2	TGTGCCAGCAGCTTAGGTCTAGCGGGTCTTGATACGCAGTATTTT	CASSLGLAGLDTQYF
NA	TRBV7-3	TRBJ2-3	TRBD2	TGTGCCAGCAGCTTAAGACTAGCGGGACCCACAGATACGCAGTATTTT	CASSLRLAGPTDTQYF
few	TRBV6-6	TRBJ2-7	TRBD2	TGTGCCAGCAGTTACTACCATTGGACTAGCGGCGAGCAGTACTTC	CASSYYHWTSGEQYF
few	TRBV6-6	TRBJ1-5	NA	TGTGCCAGCGATATGGGTTATAGCAATCAGCCCCAGCATTTT	CASDMGYSNQPQHF
NA	TRBV6-1	TRBJ2-7	TRBD1	TGTGCCAGCAGTGTCTCCCGGGACAGGGACTCCTACGAGCAGTACTTC	CASSVSRDRDSYEQYF
few	TRBV5-1	TRBJ2-3	NA	TGCGCCAGCAGCTTGGTGCCCGGGGCAGATACGCAGTATTTT	CASSLVPGADTQYF
NA	TRBV5-1	TRBJ2-3	NA	TGCGCCAGCAGCTTGGGCGCTGGCGGAGGCACAGATACGCAGTATTTT	CASSLGAGGGTDTQYF
few	TRBV5-4	TRBJ2-1	NA	TGTGCCAGCAGCTTGGACAGGGCCCTCTACAATGAGCAGTTCTTC	CASSLDRALYNEQFF
few	TRBV4-3	TRBJ2-7	TRBD2	TGCGCCAGCAGCCAAGATCTTCCCGGCGGGGGGGCCTACGAGCAGTACTTC	CASSQDLPGGGAYEQYF
few	TRBV4-1	TRBJ2-3	NA	TGCGCCAGCAGCCAAGGACAGGTCACAGATACGCAGTATTTT	CASSQGQVTDTQYF
few	TRBV7-2	TRBJ2-7	NA	TGTGCCAGCAGCGTACGAGCGGTGGGCTCCTACGAGCAGTACTTC	CASSVRAVGSYEQYF
few	TRBV19	TRBJ1-4	TRBD1	TGTGCCAGTAGTCCGCGGACAGGGTTAAGTGAAAAACTGTTTTTT	CASSPRTGLSEKLFF